This entry features one T cell receptor beta chain sequence. Its antigen is unidentified. CDR1 LGHDT and CDR2 YNNKEL come from the germline V gene (reference sequence). V lost 2 bases to trimming and J lost 2 bases, with 6 bases between them. The CDR3 runs 13 residues. These data come from a study of T cell responses to AZD1222 COVID-19 vaccine. Points from the study as a whole: At baseline, just 5 or 6 AZD1222 recipients tested seropositive.

TCRdb's table, derived via immunoSEQ multiplex PCR, lists solely in-frame clones and lacks some. The repertoire includes about 170,000 clones, approximately 90% of them detected once, and 0.85% to 1.1% sits in the top ten. Investigators merged groups given second doses at roughly 4 or roughly 12 weeks. J is TRBJ1-2 and V is TRBV3-1 (or the pseudogene TRBV3-2), with unresolved D. The receptor was derived from an adult who received the AZD1222 COVID-19 vaccine. The sequenced sample was peripheral blood, obtained 28 days after the second AZD1222 dose. This CDR3 reads CASSQLGNYGYTF. Here the CDR3 DNA reads TGTGCCAGCAGCCAATTAGGGAACTATGGCTACACCTTC.